This T cell receptor (beta chain) was recovered during a study of blood T cell repertoires in COVID-19. On the study more broadly: There were acute and convalescent COVID-19 samples, and they came from the United States, Italy and Spain.

Original processing notes: Amplification of reference gene primers was used by the study to estimate nucleated cell counts. Assay: immunoSEQ multiplex PCR; the TCRdb copy retains only in-frame clones and omits some. D and trimming were read from the DNA, whereas the V and J calls and clone size are those reported in that table. The sample carries about 130,000 clones, 77% recorded once. Trimming pared 0 bases from V and 7 bases from J, leaving 17 bases between. Germline CDR1 is SGHRS and CDR2 is YFSETQ. The CDR3 consists of 15 residues. What was sequenced was peripheral blood. The receptor comes from a man at least 80 years old with acute or convalescent COVID-19. The chain is built from TRBV5-1 and TRBJ2-7; D might be TRBD1 (6 bases). The CDR3 loop is CASSLDRVGRGEQYF. CDR3 nucleotide sequence: TGCGCCAGCAGCTTGGACAGGGTGGGCCGGGGAGAGCAGTACTTC.